This is a list of T cell receptor beta chains from one sample in a study of blood T cell repertoires in COVID-19. Repertoires were generated with immunoSEQ multiplex PCR, while TCRdb's copy carries only in-frame clones and drops some. The sample yields some 170,000 clones, less than 90% seen once. The sequencing sample was made of PBMCs or T cells enriched from blood (not recorded which). The receptors come from a human donor with acute COVID-19. The donor label of this sample is uncertain. CDR3s include the opening cysteine and the closing phenylalanine or tryptophan. Each record gives: D gene, clone size, J gene, V gene, CDR3 protein, CDR3 DNA. A D gene is named only where the DNA matches it firmly. Not every row has a clone size; where given, it reads once, few, many or a size class.

>TRBD2|NA|TRBJ2-7|TRBV7-9
CASSLPRLAGSYEQYF
TGTGCCAGCAGCCTCCCCCGACTAGCGGGGTCCTACGAGCAGTACTTC
>TRBD1|NA|TRBJ1-5|TRBV18
CASSTTGEAQPQHF
TGTGCCAGCTCAACGACAGGGGAGGCTCAGCCCCAGCATTTT
>TRBD1|few|TRBJ1-2|TRBV12-3/TRBV12-4
CASSGAGGWGYTF
TGTGCCAGCAGTGGTGCAGGGGGCTGGGGCTACACCTTC
>TRBD1|NA|TRBJ2-2|TRBV9
CASSDHQGAGELFF
TGTGCCAGCAGCGACCATCAGGGGGCAGGGGAGCTGTTTTTT
>NA|NA|TRBJ1-1|TRBV30
CAWRTANTEAFF
TGTGCCTGGAGGACAGCCAACACTGAAGCTTTCTTT
>TRBD1|NA|TRBJ2-1|TRBV4-2
CASSQDQGAKGNEQFF
TGTGCCAGCAGCCAAGATCAGGGGGCTAAAGGCAATGAGCAGTTCTTC
>TRBD2|NA|TRBJ2-7|TRBV7-6
CASSLVAGTSGASMASYEQYF
TGTGCCAGCAGCTTAGTAGCCGGGACTAGCGGGGCCTCGATGGCCTCCTACGAGCAGTACTTC
>TRBD1|NA|TRBJ2-2|TRBV15
CATSLGQGARDTGELFF
TGTGCCACCAGTCTCGGACAGGGGGCGCGGGACACCGGGGAGCTGTTTTTT
>TRBD1|NA|TRBJ1-1|TRBV11-3
CASSLGGQGNTEAFF
TGTGCCAGCAGCTTAGGGGGACAGGGAAACACTGAAGCTTTCTTT
>NA|NA|TRBJ2-6|TRBV30
CAWKKSSGANVLTF
TGTGCCTGGAAGAAGAGCTCTGGGGCCAACGTCCTGACTTTC
>TRBD1|NA|TRBJ1-4|TRBV2
CASSTGQGVSGKLFF
TGTGCCAGCAGTACTGGACAGGGGGTTTCCGGAAAACTGTTTTTT
>TRBD2|NA|TRBJ2-1|TRBV4-2
CASSQGRTSGYNEQFF
TGTGCCAGCAGCCAAGGCAGAACTAGCGGGTACAATGAGCAGTTCTTC
>NA|NA|TRBJ2-6|TRBV13
CASSPTGTGANVLTF
TGTGCCAGCAGTCCCACAGGGACTGGGGCCAACGTCCTGACTTTC
>TRBD1|once|TRBJ1-4|TRBV5-1
CASGLTGESNEKLFF
TGCGCCAGCGGCCTGACAGGGGAGTCTAATGAAAAACTGTTTTTT
>NA|NA|TRBJ1-2|TRBV19
CASSPGGGVSYGYTF
TGTGCCAGTAGTCCAGGAGGAGGGGTAAGCTATGGCTACACCTTC
>NA|few|TRBJ1-1|TRBV5-1
CASSFDNRATYGTFF
TGCGCCAGCAGCTTCGATAACAGGGCTACATACGGCACTTTCTTT
>NA|NA|TRBJ1-2|TRBV5-4
CASSLGNLRDGYTF
TGTGCCAGCAGCTTAGGCAATCTCAGGGATGGCTACACCTTC
>NA|few|TRBJ1-1|TRBV14
CASSQFHAGVEAFF
TGTGCCAGCAGCCAATTCCACGCTGGAGTTGAAGCTTTCTTT